This TCR beta chain was sequenced for a study of T cell clonotyping in hematopoietic cell transplantation. This sample's time point: recipient sample about 28 days before transplant, after cytoreduction. Blood collection times were about day -28 and days 30, 100, 180 posttransplant. The table came from immunoSEQ multiplex PCR; TCRdb's copy has only in-frame clones and leaves some out. Here the sample spans about 7,400 clones, 70% to 90% being singletons. CDR3 length equals 16 residues. The germline V gene has CDR1 MDHEN and CDR2 SYDVKM. Trimming took off 6 bases at V and 3 bases at J, with 21 bases between the two ends.

J is TRBJ2-7 and V is TRBV28; D possibly corresponds to TRBD2 (6 bases). The sample here was peripheral blood mononuclear cells, taken before stem cell transplant. This clonotype was obtained from a man in his sixties with acute myeloid leukemia. Some clones in this sample may be carry-over from other donors' samples. The CDR3 DNA sequence: TGTGCCAGCAGCTCAAATAATCTAGGAGGGTTCTACGAGCAGTACTTC. It yields the protein CASSSNNLGGFYEQYF.